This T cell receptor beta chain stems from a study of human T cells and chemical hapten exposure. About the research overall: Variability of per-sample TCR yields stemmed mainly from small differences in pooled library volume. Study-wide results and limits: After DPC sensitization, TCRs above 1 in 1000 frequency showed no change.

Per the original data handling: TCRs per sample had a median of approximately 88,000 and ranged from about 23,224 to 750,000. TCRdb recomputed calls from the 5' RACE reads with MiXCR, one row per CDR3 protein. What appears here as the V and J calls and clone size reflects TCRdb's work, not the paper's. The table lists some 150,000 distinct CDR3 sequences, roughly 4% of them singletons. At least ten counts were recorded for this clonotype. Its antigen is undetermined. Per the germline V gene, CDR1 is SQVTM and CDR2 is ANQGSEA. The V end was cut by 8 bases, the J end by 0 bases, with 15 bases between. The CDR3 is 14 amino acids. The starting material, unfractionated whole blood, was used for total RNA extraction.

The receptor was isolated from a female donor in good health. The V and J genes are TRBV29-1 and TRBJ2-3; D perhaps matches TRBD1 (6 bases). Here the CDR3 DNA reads TGCAGCACAGGGTCGGGGTTCAGCACAGATACGCAGTATTTT. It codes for CSTGSGFSTDTQYF.